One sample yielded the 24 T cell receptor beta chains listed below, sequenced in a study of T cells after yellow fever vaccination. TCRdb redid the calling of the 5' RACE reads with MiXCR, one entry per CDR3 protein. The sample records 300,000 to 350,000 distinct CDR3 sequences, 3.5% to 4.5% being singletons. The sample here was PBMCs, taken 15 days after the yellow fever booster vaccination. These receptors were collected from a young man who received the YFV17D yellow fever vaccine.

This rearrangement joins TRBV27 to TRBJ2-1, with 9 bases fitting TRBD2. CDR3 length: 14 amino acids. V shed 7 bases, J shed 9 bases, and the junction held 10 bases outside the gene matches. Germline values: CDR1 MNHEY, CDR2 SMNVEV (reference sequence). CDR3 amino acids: CASIQRGEFGEQFF. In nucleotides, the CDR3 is TGTGCCAGCATCCAGCGGGGGGAGTTCGGTGAGCAGTTCTTC.

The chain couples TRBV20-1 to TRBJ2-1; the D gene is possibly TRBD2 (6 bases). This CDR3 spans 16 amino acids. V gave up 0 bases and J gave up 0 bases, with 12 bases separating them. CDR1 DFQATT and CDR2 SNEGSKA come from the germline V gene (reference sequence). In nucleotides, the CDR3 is TGCAGTGCTAGAGATAGCGCGGGACCCTCCTACAATGAGCAGTTCTTC. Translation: CSARDSAGPSYNEQFF.

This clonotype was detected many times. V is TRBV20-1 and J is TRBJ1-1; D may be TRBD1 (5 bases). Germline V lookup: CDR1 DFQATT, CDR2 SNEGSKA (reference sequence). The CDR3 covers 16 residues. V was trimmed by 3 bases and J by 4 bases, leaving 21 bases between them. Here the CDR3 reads CSARGFTGGRGTEAFF. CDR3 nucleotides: TGCAGTGCTAGGGGCTTTACCGGGGGACGTGGCACTGAAGCTTTCTTT.

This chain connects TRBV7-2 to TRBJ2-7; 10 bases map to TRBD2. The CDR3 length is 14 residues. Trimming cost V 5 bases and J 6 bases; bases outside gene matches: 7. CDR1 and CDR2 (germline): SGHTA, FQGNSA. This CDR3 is CASSPGTSASEQYF. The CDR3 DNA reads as TGTGCCAGCAGCCCCGGGACTAGCGCTAGCGAGCAGTACTTC. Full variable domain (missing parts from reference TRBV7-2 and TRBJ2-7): GAGVSQSPSNKVTEKGKDVELRCDPISGHTALYWYRQSLGQGLEFLIYFQGNSAPDKSGLPSDRFSAERTGGSVSTLTIQRTQQEDSAVYLCASSPGTSASEQYFGPGTRLTVT.

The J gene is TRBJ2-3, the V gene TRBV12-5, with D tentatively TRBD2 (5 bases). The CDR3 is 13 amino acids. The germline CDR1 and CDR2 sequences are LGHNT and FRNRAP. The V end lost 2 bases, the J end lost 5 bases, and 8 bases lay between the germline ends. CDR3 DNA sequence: TGTGCTAGTGGTTTGATAGGAGGAGATACGCAGTATTTT. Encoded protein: CASGLIGGDTQYF. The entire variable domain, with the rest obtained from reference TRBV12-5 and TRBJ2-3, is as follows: DARVTQTPRHKVTEMGQEVTMRCQPILGHNTVFWYRQTMMQGLELLAYFRNRAPLDDSGMPKDRFSAEMPDATLATLKIQPSEPRDSAVYFCASGLIGGDTQYFGPGTRLTVL.

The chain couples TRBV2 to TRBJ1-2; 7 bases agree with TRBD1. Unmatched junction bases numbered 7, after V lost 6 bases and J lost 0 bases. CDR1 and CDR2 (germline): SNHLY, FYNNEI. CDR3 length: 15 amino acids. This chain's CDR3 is CASRKQGDANYGYTF. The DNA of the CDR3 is TGTGCCAGCAGGAAGCAGGGGGATGCTAACTATGGCTACACCTTC.

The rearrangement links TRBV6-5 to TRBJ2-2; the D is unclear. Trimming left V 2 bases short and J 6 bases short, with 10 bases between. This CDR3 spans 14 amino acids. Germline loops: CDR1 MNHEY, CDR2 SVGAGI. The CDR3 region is CASSYGVRSGELFF. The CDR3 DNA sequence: TGTGCCAGCAGTTACGGGGTCAGATCCGGGGAGCTGTTTTTT.

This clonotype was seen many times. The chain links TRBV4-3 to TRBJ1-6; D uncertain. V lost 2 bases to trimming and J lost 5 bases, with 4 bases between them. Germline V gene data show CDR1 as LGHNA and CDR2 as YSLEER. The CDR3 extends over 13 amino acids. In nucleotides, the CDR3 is TGCGCCAGCAGCCAAAACCATAATTCACCCCTCCACTTT. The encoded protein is CASSQNHNSPLHF.

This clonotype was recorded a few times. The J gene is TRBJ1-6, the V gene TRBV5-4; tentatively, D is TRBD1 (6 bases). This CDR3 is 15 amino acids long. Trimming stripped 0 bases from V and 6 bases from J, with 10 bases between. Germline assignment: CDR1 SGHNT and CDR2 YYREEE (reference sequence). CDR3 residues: CASSLAPQGNSPLHF. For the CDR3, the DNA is TGTGCCAGCAGCTTGGCCCCACAGGGTAATTCACCCCTCCACTTT.

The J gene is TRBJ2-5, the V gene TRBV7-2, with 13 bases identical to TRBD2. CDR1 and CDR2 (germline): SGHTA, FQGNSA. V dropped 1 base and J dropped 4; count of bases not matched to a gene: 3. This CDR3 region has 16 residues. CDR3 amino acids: CASSLVGTSGVETQYF. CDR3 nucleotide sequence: TGTGCCAGCAGCTTAGTAGGGACTAGCGGGGTAGAGACCCAGTACTTC.

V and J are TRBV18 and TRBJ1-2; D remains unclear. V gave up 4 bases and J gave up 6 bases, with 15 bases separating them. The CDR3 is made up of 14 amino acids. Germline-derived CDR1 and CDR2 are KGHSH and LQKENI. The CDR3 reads CASSLGPHRDGYTF. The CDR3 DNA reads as TGTGCCAGCTCACTCGGACCCCATCGGGATGGCTACACCTTC.

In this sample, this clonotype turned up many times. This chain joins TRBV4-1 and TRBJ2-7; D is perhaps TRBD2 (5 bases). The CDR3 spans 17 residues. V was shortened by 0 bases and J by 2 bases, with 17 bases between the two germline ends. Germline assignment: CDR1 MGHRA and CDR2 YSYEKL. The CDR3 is CASSQDPADDPPYEQYF. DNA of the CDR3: TGCGCCAGCAGCCAAGATCCAGCGGACGATCCCCCCTACGAGCAGTACTTC.

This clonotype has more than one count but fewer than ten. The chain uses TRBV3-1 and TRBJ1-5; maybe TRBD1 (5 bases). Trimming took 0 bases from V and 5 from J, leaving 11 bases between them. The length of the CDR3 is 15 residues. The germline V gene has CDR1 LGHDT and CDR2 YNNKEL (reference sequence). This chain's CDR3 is CASSQDLRGDQPQHF. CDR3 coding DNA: TGTGCCAGCAGCCAAGATTTAAGGGGTGATCAGCCCCAGCATTTT.

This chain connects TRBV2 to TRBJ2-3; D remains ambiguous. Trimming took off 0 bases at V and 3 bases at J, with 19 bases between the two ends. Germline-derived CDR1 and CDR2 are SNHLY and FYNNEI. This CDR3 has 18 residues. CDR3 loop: CASSEAFPGRSSTDTQYF. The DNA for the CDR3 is TGTGCCAGCAGTGAAGCCTTCCCGGGTCGGAGTTCTACAGATACGCAGTATTTT.

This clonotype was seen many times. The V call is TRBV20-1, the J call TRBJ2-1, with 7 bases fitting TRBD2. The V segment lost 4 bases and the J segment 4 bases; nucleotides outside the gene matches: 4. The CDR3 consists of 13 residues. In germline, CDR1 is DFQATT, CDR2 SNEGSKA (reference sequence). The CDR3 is CSAMGGLYNEQFF. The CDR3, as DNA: TGCAGTGCTATGGGAGGGCTATACAATGAGCAGTTCTTC.

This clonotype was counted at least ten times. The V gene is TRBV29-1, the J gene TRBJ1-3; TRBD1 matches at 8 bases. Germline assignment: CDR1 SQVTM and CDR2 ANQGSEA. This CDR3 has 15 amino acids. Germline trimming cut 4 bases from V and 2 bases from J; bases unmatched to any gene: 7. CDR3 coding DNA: TGCAGCGTTGTCGGACAGGGAGACACTGGAAACACCATATATTTT. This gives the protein CSVVGQGDTGNTIYF.

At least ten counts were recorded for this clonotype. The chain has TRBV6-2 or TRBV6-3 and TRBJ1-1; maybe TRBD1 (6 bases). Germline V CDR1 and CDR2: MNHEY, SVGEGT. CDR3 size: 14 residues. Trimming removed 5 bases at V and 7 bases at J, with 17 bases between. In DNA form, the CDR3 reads TGTGCCAGCAGTAAGTCGGACAGCTATAGTGAAGCTTTCTTT. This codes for CASSKSDSYSEAFF.

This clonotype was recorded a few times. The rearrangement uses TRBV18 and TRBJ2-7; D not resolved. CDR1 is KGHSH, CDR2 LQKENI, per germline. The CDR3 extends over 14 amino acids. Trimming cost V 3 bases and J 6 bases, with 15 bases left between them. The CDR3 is CASSPPRLLGEQYF. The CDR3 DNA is TGTGCCAGCTCACCGCCGAGGCTCCTAGGCGAGCAGTACTTC. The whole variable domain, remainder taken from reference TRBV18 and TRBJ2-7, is NAGVMQNPRHLVRRRGQEARLRCSPMKGHSHVYWYRQLPEEGLKFMVYLQKENIIDESGMPKERFSAEFPKEGPSILRIQQVVRGDSAAYFCASSPPRLLGEQYFGPGTRLTVT.

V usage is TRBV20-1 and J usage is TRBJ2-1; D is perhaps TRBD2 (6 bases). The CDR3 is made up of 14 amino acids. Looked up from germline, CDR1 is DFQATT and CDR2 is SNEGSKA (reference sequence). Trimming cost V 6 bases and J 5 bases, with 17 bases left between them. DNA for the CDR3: TGCAGTGCACCCCCTGGCGGGAAGAACAATGAGCAGTTCTTC. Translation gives CSAPPGGKNNEQFF.

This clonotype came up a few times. CDR3 sequence reads: CATSDSRYRGNTDTQYF. CDR3 sequence (DNA): TGTGCCACCAGTGATTCGAGATACAGAGGCAACACAGATACGCAGTATTTT. The chain has TRBV24-1 and TRBJ2-3; no firm D call. From germline, CDR1 is KGHDR and CDR2 SFDVKD. V lost 2 bases to trimming and J lost 2 bases, with 16 bases between them. This CDR3 contains 17 residues.

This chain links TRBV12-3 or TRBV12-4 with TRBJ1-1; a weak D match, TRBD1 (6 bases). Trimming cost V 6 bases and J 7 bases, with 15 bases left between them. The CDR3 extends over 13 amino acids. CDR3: CASSPAGVNEAFF. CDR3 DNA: TGTGCCAGCAGCCCGGCAGGGGTGAATGAAGCTTTCTTT.

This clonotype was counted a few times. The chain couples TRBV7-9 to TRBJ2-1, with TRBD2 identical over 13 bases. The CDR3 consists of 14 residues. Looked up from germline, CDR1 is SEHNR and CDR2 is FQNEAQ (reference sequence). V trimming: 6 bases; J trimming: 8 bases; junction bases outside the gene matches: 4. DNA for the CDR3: TGTGCCAGCAGTTGGACTAGCGGGGGCCATGAGCAGTTCTTC. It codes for CASSWTSGGHEQFF.

CDR3 sequence reads: CASSAGHQNTGELFF. The CDR3 coding sequence is TGTGCCAGCTCAGCCGGGCATCAGAACACCGGGGAGCTGTTTTTT. The genes are TRBV18 and TRBJ2-2, with unresolved D. Trimming cost V 5 bases and J 1 base, with 11 bases left between them. This CDR3 is built from 15 residues. Germline V gene data show CDR1 as KGHSH and CDR2 as LQKENI.

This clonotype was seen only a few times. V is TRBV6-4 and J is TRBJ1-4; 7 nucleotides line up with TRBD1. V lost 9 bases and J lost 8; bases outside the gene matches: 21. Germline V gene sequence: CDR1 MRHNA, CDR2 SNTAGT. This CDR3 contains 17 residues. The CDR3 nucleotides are TGTGCCAGGTACACAGGGACAGACCCGCTCGAGGGGGAAAAACTGTTTTTT. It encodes CARYTGTDPLEGEKLFF.